Listed below are T cell receptor beta chains from one sample, sequenced in a study of cytomegalovirus exposure and HLA in healthy donors. Produced via immunoSEQ multiplex PCR; TCRdb's table is partial and in-frame only. This table has roughly 140,000 clones, about 70% appearing once. The sequencing input was PBMCs. The receptors were sampled from a man aged 55 to 69 in good health and CMV-seronegative. Both conserved end residues are part of each CDR3. The D gene is left open where the match is weak. Only part of the rows carry a size: once, few, many, or a class if the clone is expanded.

few,13,TRBD1,TRBJ2-7,TRBV11-3,TGTGCCAGCAGCTCTGGGACAGGGCGCGAGCAGTACTTC,CASSSGTGREQYF
-,12,-,TRBJ2-2,TRBV6-6,TGTGCCAGCAGTCTGGCGGCCGGGGAGCTGTTTTTT,CASSLAAGELFF
-,11,-,TRBJ2-3,TRBV30,TGTGCCTGGAGTGTCTTAGATACGCAGTATTTT,CAWSVLDTQYF
-,15,-,TRBJ2-5,TRBV5-1,TGCGCCAGCAGCTCTCCCTCGAGGGCCCAAGAGACCCAGTACTTC,CASSSPSRAQETQYF
-,18,TRBD2,TRBJ2-3,TRBV13,TGTGCCAGCAGCTTAGAAGGTAGGGCTAGCGGGACTCCTAATACGCAGTATTTT,CASSLEGRASGTPNTQYF
-,16,TRBD1,TRBJ1-5,TRBV6-1,TGTGCCAGCAGTGGACCGGGACAGGGACTAGGTCAGCCCCAGCATTTT,CASSGPGQGLGQPQHF
few,13,-,TRBJ1-1,TRBV6-1,TGTGCCAGCAGGGGAGCGCAAAACACTGAAGCTTTCTTT,CASRGAQNTEAFF
-,13,-,TRBJ1-6,TRBV28,TGTGCCAGTAGGTGGACTGAGGATTCACCCCTCCACTTT,CASRWTEDSPLHF
-,15,-,TRBJ1-1,TRBV7-8,TGTGCCAGCAGCTCCGGTCAGGGAAAAGGCACTGAAGCTTTCTTT,CASSSGQGKGTEAFF
few,16,TRBD2,TRBJ2-1,TRBV11-3,TGTGCCAGCAGCCTAGGGGGACTAGCGGGAGTGGGTGAGCAGTTCTTC,CASSLGGLAGVGEQFF
few,16,TRBD1,TRBJ2-3,TRBV9,TGTGCCAGCAGCGTACGAGGGGGCGTTGAGACGGATACGCAGTATTTT,CASSVRGGVETDTQYF
-,14,TRBD1,TRBJ1-1,TRBV7-8,TGTGCCAGCAGCGAGGACAGGGTGAACACTGAAGCTTTCTTT,CASSEDRVNTEAFF
few,15,TRBD2,TRBJ2-3,TRBV6-6,TGTGCCAGCACGGGAGCGGGAGGGGTCACAGATACGCAGTATTTT,CASTGAGGVTDTQYF
-,15,TRBD1,TRBJ2-3,TRBV7-2,TGTGCCAGCAGCGCGACAGGGTTGAGCACAGATACGCAGTATTTT,CASSATGLSTDTQYF
-,17,TRBD2,TRBJ2-1,TRBV9,TGTGCCAGCAGCGTAGGACTAGCGGGAGCAGGGGACAATGAGCAGTTCTTC,CASSVGLAGAGDNEQFF
few,13,-,TRBJ2-5,TRBV5-1,TGCGCCAGCAGCTTGAGGACAGAAGAGACCCAGTACTTC,CASSLRTEETQYF
-,13,-,TRBJ1-2,TRBV18,TGTGCCAGCTCAGACTACAGGGTGGATGGCTACACCTTC,CASSDYRVDGYTF
-,14,-,TRBJ2-1,TRBV4-2,TGTGCCAGCAGAGGGACTTATTCCTACAATGAGCAGTTCTTC,CASRGTYSYNEQFF
-,13,-,TRBJ2-5,TRBV11-2,TGTGCCAGCAGCTCCCTCACCGGGGAGACCCAGTACTTC,CASSSLTGETQYF
-,15,TRBD1,TRBJ1-2,TRBV9,TGTGCCAGCAGCGTAGCTCTGGACAGGGTGTATGGCTACACCTTC,CASSVALDRVYGYTF
few,16,TRBD1,TRBJ2-3,TRBV6-4,TGTGCCAGCACCCCGACAGGGGGTGGTGGCACAGATACGCAGTATTTT,CASTPTGGGGTDTQYF
-,18,-,TRBJ1-3,TRBV5-4,TGTGCCAGCAGTCCAACCGGGTCAGGGCCGAGCTCTGGAAACACCATATATTTT,CASSPTGSGPSSGNTIYF
-,14,-,TRBJ1-1,TRBV30,TGTGCCTGGAGTTCCAGTCCAGGGGACACTGAAGCTTTCTTT,CAWSSSPGDTEAFF
few,15,-,TRBJ1-1,TRBV5-1,TGCGCCAGCAGCCATTCACAGGGCATGAACACTGAAGCTTTCTTT,CASSHSQGMNTEAFF
-,17,-,TRBJ2-2,TRBV12-2,TGTGCAAGTCGCCTGCACACCGGAGGGCCGAGGACCGGGGAGCTGTTTTTT,CASRLHTGGPRTGELFF
-,15,-,TRBJ1-4,TRBV4-1,TGCGCCAGCAGCTTCTTAGAGGGACAAGGTGAAAAACTGTTTTTT,CASSFLEGQGEKLFF
-,13,TRBD1,TRBJ1-1,TRBV19,TGTGCCAGTTCTCACACAGGGGGCCCTGAAGCTTTCTTT,CASSHTGGPEAFF
-,16,TRBD2,TRBJ2-7,TRBV27,TGTGCCAGCAGTTTGATTAGTACTAGCGAAAGCTACGAGCAGTACTTC,CASSLISTSESYEQYF
few,14,-,TRBJ1-1,TRBV4-3,TGCGCCAGCAGCCAAGGGGTTCGGGGCACTGAAGCTTTCTTT,CASSQGVRGTEAFF
-,18,-,TRBJ1-6,TRBV5-6,TGTGCCAGCAGCTTGCAACAGGGTCAAGGCTCCTATAATTCACCCCTCCACTTT,CASSLQQGQGSYNSPLHF
-,15,-,TRBJ2-1,TRBV6-6,TGTGCCAGCAGTTACTTGGCGGCCACTGACAATGAGCAGTTCTTC,CASSYLAATDNEQFF
-,15,TRBD1,TRBJ2-7,TRBV15,TGTGCCACCAGCACCACCGGGACAGGGTCCTACGAGCAGTACTTC,CATSTTGTGSYEQYF
once,13,-,TRBJ1-3,TRBV27,TGTGCCAGCAGTTTGGGACTCGGAAACACCATATATTTT,CASSLGLGNTIYF
-,15,TRBD2,TRBJ2-3,TRBV13,TGTGCCAGCAGCCCAACTAGCGGGAGCGCAGATACGCAGTATTTT,CASSPTSGSADTQYF
once,15,-,TRBJ2-5,TRBV27,TGTGCCAGCAGTTTATATGGAGCTACCCAAGAGACCCAGTACTTC,CASSLYGATQETQYF
-,16,-,TRBJ2-2,TRBV5-1,TGCGCCAGCAGCCCCTACGGGATAGCGAACACCGGGGAGCTGTTTTTT,CASSPYGIANTGELFF
-,14,-,TRBJ2-2,TRBV5-6,TGTGCCAGCAGCTTGGCCGGGAGAACCGGGGAGCTGTTTTTT,CASSLAGRTGELFF
few,15,TRBD2,TRBJ2-1,TRBV2,TGTGCCAGCAGCCCGGGACTAGGGAAGTCCAATGAGCAGTTCTTC,CASSPGLGKSNEQFF
few,13,-,TRBJ2-3,TRBV27,TGTGCCAGCAGTTTACCCTACACAGATACGCAGTATTTT,CASSLPYTDTQYF
-,15,-,TRBJ2-2,TRBV10-1,TGCGCCAGCAGTGGGAATAGGGAGAGCACCGGGGAGCTGTTTTTT,CASSGNRESTGELFF
-,13,-,TRBJ1-1,TRBV7-2,TGTGCCAGCAGCATACAGGGGAACACTGAAGCTTTCTTT,CASSIQGNTEAFF
-,13,-,TRBJ1-2,TRBV2,TGTGCCAGCAGTGCAAATGTTGGCTCCGGCTACACCTTC,CASSANVGSGYTF
-,14,-,TRBJ2-2,TRBV27,TGTGCCAGCAGTTGGCAGGGGTTGACCGGGGAGCTGTTTTTT,CASSWQGLTGELFF
once,14,-,TRBJ2-1,TRBV7-3,TGTGCCAGCAGCTCCGGGACTGGACGCAATGAGCAGTTCTTC,CASSSGTGRNEQFF
once,16,TRBD1,TRBJ2-2,TRBV5-4,TGTGCCAGCAGCCTTGGGACAGCAAGGAACACCGGGGAGCTGTTTTTT,CASSLGTARNTGELFF
-,15,TRBD1,TRBJ1-2,TRBV7-2,TGTGCCAGCAACAAGAGGACAGGGAGTCCCTATGGCTACACCTTC,CASNKRTGSPYGYTF
-,15,TRBD2,TRBJ2-1,TRBV7-2,TGTGCCAGCAGCCCCGCCGGCGGGAGTTTGGGTGAGCAGTTCTTC,CASSPAGGSLGEQFF
few,13,-,TRBJ1-1,TRBV5-1,TGCGCCAGCAGCTTAGGGGGGAACACTGAAGCTTTCTTT,CASSLGGNTEAFF
-,14,TRBD1,TRBJ2-2,TRBV2,TGTGCCACCCTAGGGCAGGGGGCTACCGGGGAGCTGTTTTTT,CATLGQGATGELFF
-,15,-,TRBJ1-1,TRBV6-4,TGTGCCAGCTCCAATCCCGGACTCTTGGGCACTGAAGCTTTCTTT,CASSNPGLLGTEAFF